Listed here are 12 T cell receptor beta chains from one sample, sequenced in a study of OX40 agonist ivuxolimab in advanced cancers. Here immunoSEQ multiplex PCR was the method, and the copy in TCRdb shows in-frame clones only, minus some. The sample shows approximately 16,000 clones, 60% to 80% of them seen only once. The material was CD4+ or CD8+ T cells sorted from blood, obtained in a trial of the OX40 agonist ivuxolimab. Every receptor here comes from an adult with an advanced solid tumor such as melanoma, head and neck, liver or kidney cancer.

The J gene is TRBJ2-7, the V gene TRBV5-4, with a tentative D call TRBD1 (5 bases). Germline V lookup: CDR1 SGHNT, CDR2 YYREEE (reference sequence). The V and J ends lost 3 bases and 4 bases respectively, with 8 bases between them. The CDR3 runs to 12 residues. The DNA for the CDR3 is TGTGCCAGCAGCTCGGACACATACGAGCAGTACTTC. Its protein is CASSSDTYEQYF.

V and J are TRBV27 and TRBJ2-5; possible D gene TRBD2, 6 bases. The CDR3 has 15 amino acids. Trimming left V 1 base short and J 1 base short, with 10 bases between. Germline V CDR1 and CDR2: MNHEY, SMNVEV (reference sequence). Written as DNA, the CDR3 is TGTGCCAGCAGTTTATGGGCGGGAAGCCAAGAGACCCAGTACTTC. Translating it yields CASSLWAGSQETQYF.

The V gene is TRBV28, the J gene TRBJ2-5; the D gene is possibly TRBD1 (5 bases). Germline V gives CDR1 MDHEN, CDR2 SYDVKM. With 3 bases removed from V and 2 bases from J, the gap between germline ends came to 10 bases. This CDR3 has 14 amino acids. CDR3 DNA: TGTGCCAGCAGTTTGTCAGCAGGGCAAGAGACCCAGTACTTC. Its protein product is CASSLSAGQETQYF.

This chain connects TRBV29-1 to TRBJ1-1, with D unclear. Per germline, CDR1 SQVTM and CDR2 ANQGSEA. The CDR3 extends over 12 amino acids. V lost 3 bases, J lost 0 bases, and 5 bases lay in between. This CDR3 is CSVDTMNTEAFF. CDR3 bases: TGCAGCGTTGATACAATGAACACTGAAGCTTTCTTT.

The chain is built from TRBV5-1 and TRBJ1-1, with TRBD1 matching 10 bases. This CDR3 is built from 14 residues. V shed 2 bases, J shed 3 bases, and the junction held 1 base outside the gene matches. Germline values: CDR1 SGHRS, CDR2 YFSETQ. CDR3 nucleotides: TGCGCCAGCAGCTTCGGGACAGGGGACACTGAAGCTTTCTTT. Protein sequence: CASSFGTGDTEAFF.

The chain couples TRBV19 to TRBJ1-2; D not resolved. There are 13 residues in the CDR3. The germline V gene has CDR1 LNHDA and CDR2 SQIVND (reference sequence). The V end lost 2 bases, the J end lost 1 base, and 5 bases lay between the germline ends. This CDR3 is CASSITDNYGYTF. CDR3 coding DNA: TGTGCCAGTAGTATAACGGATAACTATGGCTACACCTTC.

This sequence joins TRBV7-6 and TRBJ2-7; D ambiguous. The CDR3 has 12 residues. The V end was cut by 5 bases, the J end by 10 bases, with 15 bases between. Germline values: CDR1 SGHVS, CDR2 FNYEAQ. In DNA form, the CDR3 reads TGTGCCAGCAGCCACTTGTCGGCAGTACAGTACTTC. Its protein is CASSHLSAVQYF.

This clone has a handful of counts. The V gene is TRBV4-1, the J gene TRBJ2-7; no firm D call. V shed 3 bases and J shed 5 bases, with 14 bases lying between them. The germline V gene encodes CDR1 MGHRA and CDR2 YSYEKL. The CDR3 spans 14 residues. CDR3 nucleotide sequence: TGCGCCAGCAGCCACCTGACTCAACGAAACGAGCAGTACTTC. Translating gives CASSHLTQRNEQYF.

The chain links TRBV27 to TRBJ1-1, with D possibly being TRBD1 (6 bases). Trimming cost V 4 bases and J 4 bases, with 13 bases left between them. The CDR3 extends over 14 amino acids. The germline CDR1 and CDR2 sequences are MNHEY and SMNVEV (reference sequence). The CDR3 DNA reads as TGTGCCAGCAGTTCACAGGGCAGGGGCACTGAAGCTTTCTTT. It is translated as CASSSQGRGTEAFF.

The rearrangement links TRBV11-1 to TRBJ2-5, with D possibly TRBD2 on 5 matching bases. The CDR3 has 14 amino acids. V lost 1 base to trimming and J lost 4 bases, with 10 bases between them. The germline CDR1 and CDR2 sequences are SGHAT and FQDESV (reference sequence). The CDR3 DNA reads TGTGCCAGCAGCTTAGGGGCCGGAGGAGAGACCCAGTACTTC. This encodes CASSLGAGGETQYF.

The gene calls are TRBV19 and TRBJ1-5, with 7 bases fitting TRBD1. CDR3 length: 13 amino acids. The V and J ends lost 8 bases and 4 bases, in that order; junction bases with no gene match: 5. From germline, CDR1 is LNHDA and CDR2 SQIVND (reference sequence). The CDR3: CASSGQSNQPQHF. The CDR3 region has the DNA TGTGCCAGTTCGGGACAGAGTAATCAGCCCCAGCATTTT.

This clone has a handful of counts. It is likely a read error: a sequence one base away is far more abundant. This chain connects TRBV6-4 to TRBJ2-7, with D possibly being TRBD1 (5 bases). Trimming shortened V by 3 bases and J by 0 bases, and 9 bases separated the two germline ends. From germline, CDR1 is MRHNA and CDR2 SNTAGT. This CDR3 is built from 14 residues. CDR3 sequence reads: CASSDPDISYEQYF. CDR3 nucleotide sequence: TGTGCCAGCAGTGATCCGGACATCTCCTACGAGCAGTACTTC.